A single sample is the source of the 19 T cell receptor beta chains below, sequenced in a study of T cell repertoires in cytomegalovirus infection. TCRdb independently ran MiXCR on the reads; one entry per CDR3 protein. The profile shows 400,000 to 550,000 distinct CDR3 sequences, around 10% of them singletons. Sequencing was performed on PBMCs. Every receptor here comes from a human donor in good health (CMV status not recorded). Some clones in this sample may be carry-over from other donors' samples.

This clonotype showed up many times. The chain joins TRBV7-9 to TRBJ2-7, with TRBD2 matching 12 bases. The V segment lost 5 bases and the J segment 0 bases; nucleotides outside the gene matches: 5. Germline CDR1 is SEHNR and CDR2 is FQNEAQ (reference sequence). CDR3 length equals 16 residues. The CDR3 is CASSIPTSGGSYEQYF. In DNA, the CDR3 is TGTGCCAGCAGCATACCGACTAGCGGGGGCTCCTACGAGCAGTACTTC. The full variable domain, its missing parts supplied by reference TRBV7-9 and TRBJ2-7, is DTGVSQNPRHKITKRGQNVTFRCDPISEHNRLYWYRQTLGQGPEFLTYFQNEAQLEKSRLLSDRFSAERPKGSFSTLEIQRTEQGDSAMYLCASSIPTSGGSYEQYFGPGTRLTVT.

This clonotype appeared many times. The rearrangement joins TRBV7-6 to TRBJ2-1, with TRBD2 as a possible D gene (6 bases). Trimming cost V 10 bases and J 2 bases, with 18 bases left between them. Germline CDR1 and CDR2: SGHVS and FNYEAQ. The CDR3 loop spans 15 amino acids. In DNA form, the CDR3 reads TGTGCCACCGCAAAGGGGAGGCGAGCCTACAATGAGCAGTTCTTC. It encodes CATAKGRRAYNEQFF. The full variable domain, completed using reference TRBV7-6 and TRBJ2-1, is GAGVSQSPRYKVTKRGQDVALRCDPISGHVSLYWYRQALGQGPEFLTYFNYEAQQDKSGLPNDRFSAERPEGSISTLTIQRTEQRDSAMYRCATAKGRRAYNEQFFGPGTRLTVL.

This clonotype was recorded at least ten times. The rearrangement links TRBV19 to TRBJ2-1, with 10 bases identical to TRBD2. With 1 base clipped from V and 8 bases from J, the junction kept 14 bases outside the gene matches. CDR3 size: 18 residues. Germline lookup yields CDR1 LNHDA and CDR2 SQIVND (reference sequence). CDR3 amino acids: CASSIVLRPAGGPDEQFF. The DNA for the CDR3 is TGTGCCAGTAGTATAGTCCTCCGCCCAGCGGGGGGGCCCGATGAGCAGTTCTTC.

A few counts support this clonotype. The chain carries TRBV5-1 and TRBJ2-7; D is perhaps TRBD2 (5 bases). Germline V gives CDR1 SGHRS, CDR2 YFSETQ. The CDR3 contains 15 residues. Trimming cost V 0 bases and J 7 bases, with 17 bases left between them. The CDR3 DNA sequence: TGCGCCAGCAGCTTGGAGGCATCCCACCCGGGGGAGCAGTACTTC. Its protein is CASSLEASHPGEQYF.

This clonotype was picked up many times. The chain joins TRBV7-2 to TRBJ2-7; TRBD2 is a possible D gene (5 bases). This CDR3 spans 15 amino acids. Per the germline V gene, CDR1 is SGHTA and CDR2 is FQGNSA. Trimming took off 5 bases at V and 0 bases at J, with 14 bases between the two ends. The DNA for the CDR3 is TGTGCCAGCAGCGGAGGTCCCAGGAGCTCCTACGAGCAGTACTTC. Amino acids: CASSGGPRSSYEQYF.

This clonotype was detected ten times or more. The chain combines TRBV7-2 with TRBJ2-6; D is possibly TRBD1 (6 bases). Trimming pared 4 bases from V and 3 bases from J, leaving 16 bases between. Germline V gene lookup returns CDR1 SGHTA and CDR2 FQGNSA. The CDR3 totals 17 residues. CDR3 DNA: TGTGCCAGCAGCTCCGACGGAACAGGGTTTGGGGCCAACGTCCTGACTTTC. Its translation is CASSSDGTGFGANVLTF.

This clonotype occurred many times. J is TRBJ2-6 and V is TRBV7-9; 10 bases map to TRBD2. CDR3 length equals 15 residues. Germline assignment: CDR1 SEHNR and CDR2 FQNEAQ (reference sequence). V dropped 6 bases and J dropped 8; count of bases not matched to a gene: 7. The CDR3 sequence: CASSRTSGTTNVLTF. CDR3 nucleotides: TGTGCCAGCAGTCGAACTAGCGGGACGACCAACGTCCTGACTTTC.

This clonotype was seen ten or more times. The chain uses TRBV6-1 and TRBJ2-7; tentative D call: TRBD1 (6 bases). V was clipped by 10 bases and J by 2 bases, with 12 bases between them. Germline assignment: CDR1 MNHNS and CDR2 SASEGT. This CDR3 has 12 amino acids. The CDR3 is CAIGTKPYEQYF. The CDR3 nucleotides are TGTGCCATCGGGACAAAACCCTACGAGCAGTACTTC.

This clonotype was counted at least ten times. The chain couples TRBV12-3 or TRBV12-4 to TRBJ2-7; TRBD1 or TRBD2 may be the D gene (5 bases each). Trimming took off 5 bases at V and 5 bases at J, with 19 bases between the two ends. The CDR3 totals 15 residues. The CDR3: CASSRGVLVFHEQYF. The CDR3 coding sequence is TGTGCCAGCAGTCGAGGGGTCCTTGTGTTCCACGAGCAGTACTTC.

This clonotype was recorded at least ten times. The rearrangement joins TRBV6-2 or TRBV6-3 to TRBJ2-2, with D perhaps TRBD1 (6 bases). Looked up from germline, CDR1 is MNHEY and CDR2 is SVGEGT. This CDR3 is built from 16 residues. V was clipped by 7 bases and J by 0 bases, with 15 bases between them. DNA for the CDR3: TGTGCCAGCACCCACCCGACAGGAACGAACACCGGGGAGCTGTTTTTT. Its protein product is CASTHPTGTNTGELFF.

The V call is TRBV20-1, the J call TRBJ2-7, with 7 bases identical to TRBD1. The CDR3 extends over 13 amino acids. From germline, CDR1 is DFQATT and CDR2 SNEGSKA (reference sequence). V dropped 0 bases and J dropped 3; count of bases not matched to a gene: 2. CDR3 sequence: CSARDYRGYEQYF. The CDR3 nucleotides are TGCAGTGCTAGAGACTACAGGGGCTACGAGCAGTACTTC.

This clonotype was detected many times. The chain links TRBV7-9 to TRBJ2-1, with 9 bases lining up with TRBD1. This CDR3 has 15 amino acids. Losses at the gene ends were 6 bases for V and 4 bases for J; bases not matched to a gene: 7. The germline gives CDR1 SEHNR, CDR2 FQNEAQ (reference sequence). DNA for the CDR3: TGTGCCAGCAGATACACCGGGACAGGGTACAATGAGCAGTTCTTC. Amino acid sequence: CASRYTGTGYNEQFF.

This clonotype was observed a handful of times. This may be a read error: a much more frequent sequence differs by one nucleotide. The chain links TRBV3-1 to TRBJ2-3; D gene ambiguous. Per the germline V gene, CDR1 is LGHDT and CDR2 is YNNKEL (reference sequence). This CDR3 is built from 13 residues. The V end was cut by 2 bases, the J end by 0 bases, with 3 bases between. The DNA of the CDR3 is TGTGCCAGCAGCCAAAGTAGCACAGATACGCAGTATTTT. This translates into CASSQSSTDTQYF.

This clonotype was observed many times. The chain uses TRBV2 and TRBJ1-2; the match to TRBD1 covers 9 bases. In germline, CDR1 is SNHLY, CDR2 FYNNEI. CDR3 length equals 17 residues. V gave up 4 bases and J gave up 5 bases; unmatched junction bases: 14. CDR3 protein: CASSGFSPGQGPYGYTF. The CDR3 DNA follows: TGTGCCAGCAGTGGGTTCTCACCGGGACAGGGACCTTATGGCTACACCTTC.

The sample holds many counts of this clonotype. The chain links TRBV28 to TRBJ2-7, with D perhaps TRBD1 or TRBD2 (5 bases each). V lost 3 bases and J 2 bases, leaving 11 bases between the germline ends. Germline assignment: CDR1 MDHEN and CDR2 SYDVKM. The CDR3 runs 14 residues. The DNA of the CDR3 is TGTGCCAGCAGTTTCGTGGGACGGGCCTACGAGCAGTACTTC. Encoded protein: CASSFVGRAYEQYF.

In its sample, this clonotype was seen many times. The chain couples TRBV12-3 or TRBV12-4 to TRBJ1-4; tentatively, D is TRBD1 (5 bases). V lost 2 bases, J lost 4 bases, and 11 bases lay in between. The length of the CDR3 is 15 residues. DNA for the CDR3: TGTGCCAGCAGTTTACAAGGGGATCGTAATGAAAAACTGTTTTTT. It is translated as CASSLQGDRNEKLFF.

In its sample, this clonotype was seen many times. This rearrangement joins TRBV28 to TRBJ2-7; D call uncertain. Between the trimmed V and J ends, which lost 5 bases and 3 bases, there was a span of 11 bases. Germline V gives CDR1 MDHEN, CDR2 SYDVKM. The CDR3 is 13 amino acids. In nucleotides, the CDR3 is TGTGCCAGCAGTCCTTTGGGTATCTACGAGCAGTACTTC. Translation gives CASSPLGIYEQYF.

In this sample, this clonotype turned up many times. The genes are TRBV12-3 or TRBV12-4 and TRBJ2-7; D is unresolved. Trimming took off 3 bases at V and 7 bases at J, with 10 bases between the two ends. CDR3 size: 12 residues. The CDR3 here is CASSFGRDEQYF. For the CDR3, the DNA is TGTGCCAGCAGTTTTGGTCGAGATGAGCAGTACTTC.

This clonotype was counted ten times or more. The chain couples TRBV14 to TRBJ2-3; 13 nucleotides agree with TRBD2. J was trimmed by 1 base and V by 3 bases; bases with no gene match: 1. This CDR3 has 16 residues. CDR1 SGHDN and CDR2 FVKESK come from the germline V gene. The CDR3 DNA follows: TGTGCCAGCAGCCACGGACTAGCGGGAGGCACAGATACGCAGTATTTT. This gives the protein CASSHGLAGGTDTQYF.